This T cell receptor (beta chain) stems from a study of cytomegalovirus exposure and HLA in healthy donors. A remark on this clone: Its antigen is currently unknown.

The table came from immunoSEQ multiplex PCR; TCRdb's copy has only in-frame clones and leaves some out. Among about 360,000 clones, 80% to 90% were seen once, and the ten largest hold 0.83%. Overall study findings and caveats: About 150 TCR beta chains were listed as cytomegalovirus-associated.

J was trimmed by 4 bases and V by 6 bases; bases with no gene match: 9. The CDR3 extends over 17 amino acids. Germline loops: CDR1 SEHNR, CDR2 FQNEAQ (reference sequence). V and J are TRBV7-9 and TRBJ2-3, with TRBD2 identical over 14 bases. Sample: PBMCs. The TCR sequence derives from a young woman in good health and CMV-seronegative. The CDR3 spells CASRLTSGRAGPDTQYF. The CDR3 DNA sequence: TGTGCCAGCAGACTGACTAGCGGGAGGGCCGGCCCAGATACGCAGTATTTT.